This T cell receptor (beta chain) derives from a study of neoadjuvant nivolumab and ipilimumab in lung cancer. CDR3 length: 16 residues. The germline gives CDR1 SGHRS, CDR2 YFSETQ. V was clipped by 0 bases and J by 5 bases; unmatched bases: 10. Broader study findings: TCR richness and clonality were higher in tumors than adjacent uninvolved lung.

Remarks on this clone: The target antigen is unknown.

Profiled with immunoSEQ multiplex PCR; TCRdb holds only in-frame clones, not every one. The sample shows approximately 7,300 clones, around 85% of them seen only once. The chain combines TRBV5-1 with TRBJ2-7; TRBD1 matches at 8 bases. This TCR was recovered from an adult with non-small cell lung cancer. This specimen was tumor tissue, taken after neoadjuvant nivolumab, alone or with ipilimumab, at or shortly before surgery. CDR3 nucleotide sequence: TGCGCCAGCAGCTTGGAAAGGACAGGGTCGGTTCACGAGCAGTACTTC. Translating gives CASSLERTGSVHEQYF. The full variable domain, completed using reference TRBV5-1 and TRBJ2-7, is KAGVTQTPRYLIKTRGQQVTLSCSPISGHRSVSWYQQTPGQGLQFLFEYFSETQRNKGNFPGRFSGRQFSNSRSEMNVSTLELGDSALYLCASSLERTGSVHEQYFGPGTRLTVT.